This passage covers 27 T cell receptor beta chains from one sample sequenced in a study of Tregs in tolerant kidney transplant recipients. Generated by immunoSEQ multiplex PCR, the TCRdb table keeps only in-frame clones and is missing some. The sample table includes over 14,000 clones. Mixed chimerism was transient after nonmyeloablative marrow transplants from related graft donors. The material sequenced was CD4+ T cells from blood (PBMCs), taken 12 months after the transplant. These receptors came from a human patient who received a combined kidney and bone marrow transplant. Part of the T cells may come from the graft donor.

The CDR3 bases that were read are TGCGCCAGCAGCGGGCCTAGCAATGGTCCCGGGGAG. It is translated as CASSGPSNGPGE. The entire CDR3 is CASSGPSNGPGELFF. The chain employs TRBV5-1 and TRBJ2-2; tentative D call: TRBD2 (5 bases). The read ends 3 residues early relative to the CDR3; the germline J gene fills the gap. This CDR3 region has 15 residues. V was clipped by 4 bases and J by 6 bases, with 16 bases between them. The germline gives CDR1 SGHRS, CDR2 YFSETQ. The full variable domain, its missing parts supplied by reference TRBV5-1 and TRBJ2-2, is KAGVTQTPRYLIKTRGQQVTLSCSPISGHRSVSWYQQTPGQGLQFLFEYFSETQRNKGNFPGRFSGRQFSNSRSEMNVSTLELGDSALYLCASSGPSNGPGELFFGEGSRLTVL.

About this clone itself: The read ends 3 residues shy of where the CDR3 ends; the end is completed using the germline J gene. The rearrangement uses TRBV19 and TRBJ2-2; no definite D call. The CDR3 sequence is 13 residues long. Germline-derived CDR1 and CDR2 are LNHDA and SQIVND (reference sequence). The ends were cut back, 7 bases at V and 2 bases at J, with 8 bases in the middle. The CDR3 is CASTTENTGELFF. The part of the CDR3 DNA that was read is TGTGCCAGTACAACAGAAAACACCGGGGAG.

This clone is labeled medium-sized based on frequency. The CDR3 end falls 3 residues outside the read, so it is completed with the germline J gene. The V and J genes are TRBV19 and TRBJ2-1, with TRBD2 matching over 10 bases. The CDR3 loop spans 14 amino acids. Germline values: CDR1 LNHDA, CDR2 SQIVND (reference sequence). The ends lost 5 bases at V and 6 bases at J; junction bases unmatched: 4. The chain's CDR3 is CASSGLAGVNEQFF. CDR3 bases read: TGTGCCAGTAGTGGGCTAGCGGGAGTCAATGAG.

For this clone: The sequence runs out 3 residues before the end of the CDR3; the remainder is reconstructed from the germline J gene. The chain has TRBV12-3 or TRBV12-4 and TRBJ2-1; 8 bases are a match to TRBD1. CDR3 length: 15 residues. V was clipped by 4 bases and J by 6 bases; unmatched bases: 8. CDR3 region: CASSSAQGAFNEQFF. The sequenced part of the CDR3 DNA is TGTGCCAGCAGTTCGGCTCAGGGGGCGTTCAATGAG.

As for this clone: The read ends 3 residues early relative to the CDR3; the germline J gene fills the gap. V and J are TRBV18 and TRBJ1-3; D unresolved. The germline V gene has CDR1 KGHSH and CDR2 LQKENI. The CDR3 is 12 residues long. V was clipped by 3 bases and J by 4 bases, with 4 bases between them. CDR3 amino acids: CASSPRGNTIYF. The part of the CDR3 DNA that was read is TGTGCCAGCTCACCGCGGGGAAACACC.

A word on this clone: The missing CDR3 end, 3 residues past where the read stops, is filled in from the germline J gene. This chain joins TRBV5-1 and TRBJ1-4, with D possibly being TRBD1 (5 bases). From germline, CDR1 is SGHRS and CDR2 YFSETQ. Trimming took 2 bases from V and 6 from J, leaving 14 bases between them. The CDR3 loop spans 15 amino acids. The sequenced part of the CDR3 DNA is TGCGCCAGCAGCTTCCAGGGAGGAATGGATGAAAAA. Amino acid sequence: CASSFQGGMDEK. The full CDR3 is CASSFQGGMDEKLFF.

The sequenced part of the CDR3 DNA is TGTGCCAGCGCGGGACAGGGGACCTTCTACGAG. Amino acids: CASAGQGTFYE. The whole CDR3 sequence reads CASAGQGTFYEQYF. The V and J genes are TRBV2 and TRBJ2-7; 10 bases match TRBD1. The CDR3 end lies 3 residues beyond the end of the read and is filled in from the germline J gene. V shed 8 bases, J shed 3 bases, and the junction held 7 bases outside the gene matches. The CDR3 loop spans 14 amino acids. The germline V gene encodes CDR1 SNHLY and CDR2 FYNNEI. The full variable domain, rest sourced from reference TRBV2 and TRBJ2-7, is EPEVTQTPSHQVTQMGQEVILRCVPISNHLYFYWYRQILGQKVEFLVSFYNNEISEKSEIFDDQFSVERPDGSNFTLKIRSTKLEDSAMYFCASAGQGTFYEQYFGPGTRLTVT.

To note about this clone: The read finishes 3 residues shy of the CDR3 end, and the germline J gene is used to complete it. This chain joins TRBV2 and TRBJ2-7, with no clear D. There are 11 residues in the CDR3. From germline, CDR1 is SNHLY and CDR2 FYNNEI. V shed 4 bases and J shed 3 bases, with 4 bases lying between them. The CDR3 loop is CASSVNYEQYF. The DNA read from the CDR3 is TGTGCCAGCAGTGTTAACTACGAG.

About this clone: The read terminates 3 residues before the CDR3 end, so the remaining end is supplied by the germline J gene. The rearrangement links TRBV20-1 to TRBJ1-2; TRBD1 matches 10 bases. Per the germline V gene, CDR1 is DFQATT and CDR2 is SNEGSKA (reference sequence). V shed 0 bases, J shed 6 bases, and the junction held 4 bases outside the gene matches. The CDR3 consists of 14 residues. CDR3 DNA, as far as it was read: TGCAGTGCTAGAGAGACAGGGGGCAGGGATGGC. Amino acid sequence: CSARETGGRDG. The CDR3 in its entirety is CSARETGGRDGYTF.

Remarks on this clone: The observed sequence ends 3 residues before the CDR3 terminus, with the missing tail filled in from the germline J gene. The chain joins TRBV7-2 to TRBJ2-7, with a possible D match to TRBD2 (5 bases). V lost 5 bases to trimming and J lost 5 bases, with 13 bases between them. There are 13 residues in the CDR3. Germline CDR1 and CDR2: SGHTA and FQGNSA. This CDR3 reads CASSRRTGDEQYF. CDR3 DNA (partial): TGTGCCAGCAGCCGGAGGACTGGAGACGAG.

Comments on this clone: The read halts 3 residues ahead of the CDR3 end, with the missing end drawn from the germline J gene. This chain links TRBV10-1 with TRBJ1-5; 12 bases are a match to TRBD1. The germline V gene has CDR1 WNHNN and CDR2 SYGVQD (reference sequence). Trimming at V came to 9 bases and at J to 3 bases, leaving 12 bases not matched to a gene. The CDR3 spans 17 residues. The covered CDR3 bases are TGCGCCAGTACCGAGGGGGACAGGGGGCGTATCAATCAGCCC. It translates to CASTEGDRGRINQP. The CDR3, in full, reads CASTEGDRGRINQPQHF.

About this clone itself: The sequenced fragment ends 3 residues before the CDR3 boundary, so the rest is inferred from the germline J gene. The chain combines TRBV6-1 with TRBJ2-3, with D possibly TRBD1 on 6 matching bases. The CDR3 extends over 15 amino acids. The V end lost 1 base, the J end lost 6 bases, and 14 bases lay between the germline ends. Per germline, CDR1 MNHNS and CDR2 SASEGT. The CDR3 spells CASSEVGSQGDTQYF. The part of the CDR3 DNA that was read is TGTGCCAGCAGTGAAGTAGGGAGCCAGGGGGATACG.

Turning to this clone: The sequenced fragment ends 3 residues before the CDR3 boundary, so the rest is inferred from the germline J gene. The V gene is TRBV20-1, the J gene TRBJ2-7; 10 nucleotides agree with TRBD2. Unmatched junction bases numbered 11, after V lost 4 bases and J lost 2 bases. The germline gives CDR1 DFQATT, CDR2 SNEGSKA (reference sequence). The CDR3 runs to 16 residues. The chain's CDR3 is CSATGLSSGSPYEQYF. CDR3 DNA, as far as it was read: TGCAGTGCTACAGGGTTATCTAGCGGGAGCCCCTACGAG.

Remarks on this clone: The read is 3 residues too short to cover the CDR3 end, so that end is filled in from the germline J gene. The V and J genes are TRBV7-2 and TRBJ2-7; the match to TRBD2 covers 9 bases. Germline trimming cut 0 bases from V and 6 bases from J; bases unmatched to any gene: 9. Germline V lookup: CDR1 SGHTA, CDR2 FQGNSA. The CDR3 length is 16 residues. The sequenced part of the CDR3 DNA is TGTGCCAGCAGCTTAGCCTTAGCGGGAGCCAGGTTCGAG. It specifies CASSLALAGARFE. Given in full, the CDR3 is CASSLALAGARFEQYF.

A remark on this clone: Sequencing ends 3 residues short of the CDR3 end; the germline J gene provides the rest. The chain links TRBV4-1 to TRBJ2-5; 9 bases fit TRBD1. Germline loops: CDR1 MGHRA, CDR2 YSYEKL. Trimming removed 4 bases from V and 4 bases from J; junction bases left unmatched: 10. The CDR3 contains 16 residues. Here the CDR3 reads CASSPKQGAGGETQYF. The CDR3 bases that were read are TGCGCCAGCAGCCCGAAACAGGGGGCCGGGGGAGAGACC.

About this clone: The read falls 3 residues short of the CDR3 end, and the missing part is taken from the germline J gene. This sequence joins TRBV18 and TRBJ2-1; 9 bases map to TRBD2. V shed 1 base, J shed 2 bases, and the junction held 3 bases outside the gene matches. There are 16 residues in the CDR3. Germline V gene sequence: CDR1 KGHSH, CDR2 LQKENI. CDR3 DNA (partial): TGTGCCAGCTCACCACAGCGGGGGGCCACCTACAATGAG. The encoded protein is CASSPQRGATYNE. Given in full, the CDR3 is CASSPQRGATYNEQFF.

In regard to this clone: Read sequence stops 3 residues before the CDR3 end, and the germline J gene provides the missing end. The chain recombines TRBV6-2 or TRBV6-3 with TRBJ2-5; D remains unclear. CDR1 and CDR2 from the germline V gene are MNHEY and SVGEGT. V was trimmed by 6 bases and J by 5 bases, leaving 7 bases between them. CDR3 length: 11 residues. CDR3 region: CASSLGETQYF. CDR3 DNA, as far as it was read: TGTGCCAGCAGCTTAGGGGAGACC.

The CDR3 DNA, read in part, is TGTGCCTGGAGCGGACAGCCTTACTCTGGAAACACC. Amino acids: CAWSGQPYSGNT. The whole CDR3 protein is CAWSGQPYSGNTIYF. The chain joins TRBV30 to TRBJ1-3, with a possible D match to TRBD1 (6 bases). The read stops 3 residues short of the end of the CDR3; the missing end is completed from the germline J gene. Deletions cut 3 bases from V and 0 bases from J, with 12 bases between. Germline CDR1 reads GTSNPN; CDR2 reads SVGIG (reference sequence). This CDR3 is 15 amino acids long.

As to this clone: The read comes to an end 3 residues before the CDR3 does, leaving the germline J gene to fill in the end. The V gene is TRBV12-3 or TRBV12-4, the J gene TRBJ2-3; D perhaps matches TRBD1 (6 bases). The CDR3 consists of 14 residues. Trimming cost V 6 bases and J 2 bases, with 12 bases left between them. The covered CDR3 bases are TGTGCCAGCAGACCCGGGACAACCACAGATACG. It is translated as CASRPGTTTDT. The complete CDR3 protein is CASRPGTTTDTQYF.

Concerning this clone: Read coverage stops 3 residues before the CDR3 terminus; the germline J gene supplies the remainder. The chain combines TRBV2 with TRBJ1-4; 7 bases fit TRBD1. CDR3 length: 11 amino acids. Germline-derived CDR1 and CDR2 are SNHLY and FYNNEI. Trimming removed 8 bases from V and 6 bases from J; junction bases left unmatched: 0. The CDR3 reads CASGQDEKLFF. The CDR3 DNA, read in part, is TGTGCCAGCGGACAGGATGAAAAA.

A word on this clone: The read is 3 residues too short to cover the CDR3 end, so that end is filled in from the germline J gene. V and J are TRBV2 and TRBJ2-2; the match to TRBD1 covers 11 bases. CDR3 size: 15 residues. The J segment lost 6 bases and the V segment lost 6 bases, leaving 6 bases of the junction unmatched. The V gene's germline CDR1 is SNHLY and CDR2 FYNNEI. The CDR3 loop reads CASSGTGGMAGELFF. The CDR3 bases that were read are TGTGCCAGCAGCGGGACAGGGGGTATGGCCGGGGAG.

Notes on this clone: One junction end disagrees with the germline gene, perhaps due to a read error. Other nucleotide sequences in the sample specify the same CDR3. Partial CDR3 DNA: TGCGCCAGCTCACTGGGACAGGGGGTCTCCTACGAG. Encoded protein: CASSLGQGVSYE. The complete CDR3 reads CASSLGQGVSYEQYF. The chain uses TRBV18 and TRBJ2-7; 11 nucleotides agree with TRBD1. The read halts 3 residues ahead of the CDR3 end, with the missing end drawn from the germline J gene. Looked up from germline, CDR1 is KGHSH and CDR2 is LQKENI. This CDR3 is 15 amino acids long.

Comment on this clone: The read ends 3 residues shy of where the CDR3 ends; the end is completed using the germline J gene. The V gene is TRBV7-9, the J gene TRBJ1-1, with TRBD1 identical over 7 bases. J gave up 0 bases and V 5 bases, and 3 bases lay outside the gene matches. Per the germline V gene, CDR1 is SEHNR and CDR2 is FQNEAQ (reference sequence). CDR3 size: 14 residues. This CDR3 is CASSQGTVNTEAFF. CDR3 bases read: TGTGCCAGCAGCCAGGGGACAGTGAACACTGAA.

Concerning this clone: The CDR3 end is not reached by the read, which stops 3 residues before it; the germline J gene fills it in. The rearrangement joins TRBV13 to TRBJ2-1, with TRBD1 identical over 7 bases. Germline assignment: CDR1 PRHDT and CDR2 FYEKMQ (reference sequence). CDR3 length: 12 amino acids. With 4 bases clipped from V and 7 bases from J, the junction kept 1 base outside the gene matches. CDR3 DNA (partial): TGTGCCAGCAGCTCGACAGGGAATGAG. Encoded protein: CASSSTGNE. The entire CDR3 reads CASSSTGNEQFF.

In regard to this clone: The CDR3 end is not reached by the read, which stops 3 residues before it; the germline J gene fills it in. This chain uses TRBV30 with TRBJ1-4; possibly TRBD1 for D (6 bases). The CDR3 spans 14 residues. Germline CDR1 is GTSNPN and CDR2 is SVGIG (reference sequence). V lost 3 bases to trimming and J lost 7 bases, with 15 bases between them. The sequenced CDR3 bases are TGTGCCTGGAGCGCTCACTTGACAGGTGAAAAA. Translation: CAWSAHLTGEK. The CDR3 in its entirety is CAWSAHLTGEKLFF.

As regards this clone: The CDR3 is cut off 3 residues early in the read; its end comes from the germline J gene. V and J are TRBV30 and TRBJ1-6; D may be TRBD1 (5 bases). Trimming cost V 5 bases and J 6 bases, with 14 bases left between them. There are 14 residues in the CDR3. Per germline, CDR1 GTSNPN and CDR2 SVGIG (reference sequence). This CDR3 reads CAWAGDSSNSPLHF. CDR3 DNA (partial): TGTGCCTGGGCCGGGGACTCTAGTAATTCACCC. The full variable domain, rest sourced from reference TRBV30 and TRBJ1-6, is SQTIHQWPATLVQPVGSPLSLECTVEGTSNPNLYWYRQAAGRGLQLLFYSVGIGQISSEVPQNLSASRPQDRQFILSSKKLLLSDSGFYLCAWAGDSSNSPLHFGNGTRLTVT.

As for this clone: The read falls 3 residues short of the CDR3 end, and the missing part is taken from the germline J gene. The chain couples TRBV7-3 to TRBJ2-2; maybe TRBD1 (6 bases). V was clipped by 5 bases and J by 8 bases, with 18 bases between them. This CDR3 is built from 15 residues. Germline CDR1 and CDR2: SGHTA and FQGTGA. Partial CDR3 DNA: TGTGCCAGCAGCCCATCGGTGGGGGCTACGGGGGAG. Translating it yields CASSPSVGATGE. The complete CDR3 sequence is CASSPSVGATGELFF.